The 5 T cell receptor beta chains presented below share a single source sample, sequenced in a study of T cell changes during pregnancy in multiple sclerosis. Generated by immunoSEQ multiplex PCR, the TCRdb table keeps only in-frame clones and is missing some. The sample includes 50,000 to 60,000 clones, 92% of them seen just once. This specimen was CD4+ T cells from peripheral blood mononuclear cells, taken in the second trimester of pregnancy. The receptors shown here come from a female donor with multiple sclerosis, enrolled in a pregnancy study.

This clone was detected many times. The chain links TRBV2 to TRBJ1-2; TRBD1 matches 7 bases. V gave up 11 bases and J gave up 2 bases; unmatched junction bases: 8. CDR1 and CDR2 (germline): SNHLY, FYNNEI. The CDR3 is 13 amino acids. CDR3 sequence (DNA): TGTGCCCGACTACAGGGGCCGAACTATGGCTACACCTTC. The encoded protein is CARLQGPNYGYTF. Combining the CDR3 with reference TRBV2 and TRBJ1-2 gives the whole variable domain EPEVTQTPSHQVTQMGQEVILRCVPISNHLYFYWYRQILGQKVEFLVSFYNNEISEKSEIFDDQFSVERPDGSNFTLKIRSTKLEDSAMYFCARLQGPNYGYTFGSGTRLTVV.

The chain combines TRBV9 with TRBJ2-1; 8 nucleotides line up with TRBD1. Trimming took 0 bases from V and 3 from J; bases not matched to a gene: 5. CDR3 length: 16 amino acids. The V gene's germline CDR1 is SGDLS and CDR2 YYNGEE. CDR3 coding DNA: TGTGCCAGCAGCGTAGCACCAGGGGGCAGCTACAATGAGCAGTTCTTC. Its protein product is CASSVAPGGSYNEQFF.

CDR3 amino acids: CAWSQTGIHGYTF. The CDR3 coding sequence is TGTGCCTGGAGCCAAACAGGGATCCATGGCTACACCTTC. The chain joins TRBV30 to TRBJ1-2; possible D gene TRBD1, 6 bases. Germline loops: CDR1 GTSNPN, CDR2 SVGIG (reference sequence). Trimming shortened V by 3 bases and J by 6 bases, and 14 bases separated the two germline ends. The CDR3 has 13 amino acids.

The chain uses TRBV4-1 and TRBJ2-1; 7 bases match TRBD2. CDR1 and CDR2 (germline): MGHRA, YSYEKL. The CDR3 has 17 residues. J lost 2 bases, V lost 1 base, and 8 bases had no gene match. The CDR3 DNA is TGCGCCAGCAGCCAAGCAGTCTTACTAGCGCCCTACAATGAGCAGTTCTTC. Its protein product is CASSQAVLLAPYNEQFF.

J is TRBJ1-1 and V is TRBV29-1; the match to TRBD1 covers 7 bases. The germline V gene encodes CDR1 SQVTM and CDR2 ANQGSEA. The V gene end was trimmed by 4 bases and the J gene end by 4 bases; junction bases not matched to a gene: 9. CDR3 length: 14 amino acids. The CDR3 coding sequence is TGCAGCGTTGTAGGTAGACAGGGAGGCACTGAAGCTTTCTTT. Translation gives CSVVGRQGGTEAFF.